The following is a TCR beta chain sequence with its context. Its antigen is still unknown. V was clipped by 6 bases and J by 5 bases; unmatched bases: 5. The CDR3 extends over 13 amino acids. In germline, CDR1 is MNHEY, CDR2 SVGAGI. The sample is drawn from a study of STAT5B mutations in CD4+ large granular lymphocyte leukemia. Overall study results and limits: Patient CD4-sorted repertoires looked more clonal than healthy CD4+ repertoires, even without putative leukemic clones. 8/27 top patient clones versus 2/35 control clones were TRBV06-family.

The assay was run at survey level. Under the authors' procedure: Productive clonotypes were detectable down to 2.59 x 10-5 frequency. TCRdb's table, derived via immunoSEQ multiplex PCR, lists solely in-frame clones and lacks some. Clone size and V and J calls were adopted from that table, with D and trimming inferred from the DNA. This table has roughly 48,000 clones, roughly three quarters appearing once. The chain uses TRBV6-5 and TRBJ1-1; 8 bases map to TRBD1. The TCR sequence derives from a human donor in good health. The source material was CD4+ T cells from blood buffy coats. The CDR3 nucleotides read TGTGCCAGCAGAGTACAGGGGGATACTGAAGCTTTCTTT. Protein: CASRVQGDTEAFF.